This TCR beta chain was obtained from a study of Ad26.COV2.S vaccination and SARS-CoV-2 variants. Study at large: The donor belonged to the COV1001 Ad26.COV2.S trial arm. Recipients of Ad26.COV2.S got it intramuscularly, once or twice 56 days apart.

Findings of the study overall: Among vaccine recipients, spike-specific TCR breadth exceeded that of placebo recipients. Assessments of TCR breadth and depth may have underestimated the total T cell responses.

This clone was seen just once. Its target is unknown. The treatment denotes: some 19 received Ad26.COV2.S at low or high dose, single or two shots; roughly five received placebo; per-sample allocation not given. Samples analyzed were those drawn on day 63 after the first vaccine or placebo injection. This CDR3 has 16 amino acids. The ends lost 0 bases at V and 7 bases at J; junction bases unmatched: 7. Per germline, CDR1 SGHRS and CDR2 YFSETQ. Clones were sequenced by immunoSEQ multiplex PCR, and TCRdb holds only the in-frame ones, with some missing. This sample has 200,000 to 300,000 clones, with roughly 90% found just once.

The TCR originated in a person aged 18-60 years who received the Ad26.COV2.S COVID-19 vaccine or a placebo. The V call is TRBV5-1, the J call TRBJ2-3, with 11 bases matching TRBD2. Sequencing was performed on peripheral blood, taken in a trial of Ad26.COV2.S vaccine versus placebo. The CDR3 DNA sequence: TGCGCCAGCAGCTTGGGCGCTAGCGGGGGGTTCAATACGCAGTATTTT. Protein sequence: CASSLGASGGFNTQYF. Using reference TRBV5-1 and TRBJ2-3 for the parts outside the CDR3, the full variable domain is KAGVTQTPRYLIKTRGQQVTLSCSPISGHRSVSWYQQTPGQGLQFLFEYFSETQRNKGNFPGRFSGRQFSNSRSEMNVSTLELGDSALYLCASSLGASGGFNTQYFGPGTRLTVL.